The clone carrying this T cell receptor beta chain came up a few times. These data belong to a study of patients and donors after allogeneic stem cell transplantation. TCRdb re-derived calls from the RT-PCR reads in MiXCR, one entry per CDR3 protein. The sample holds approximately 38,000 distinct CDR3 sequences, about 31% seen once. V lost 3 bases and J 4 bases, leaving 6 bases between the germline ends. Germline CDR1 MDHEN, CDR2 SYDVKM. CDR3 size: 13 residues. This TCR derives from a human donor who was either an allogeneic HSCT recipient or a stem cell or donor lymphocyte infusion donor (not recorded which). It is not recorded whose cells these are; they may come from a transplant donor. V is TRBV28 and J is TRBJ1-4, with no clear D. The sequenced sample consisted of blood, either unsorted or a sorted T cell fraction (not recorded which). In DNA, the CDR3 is TGTGCCAGCAGTTTGGACCTTAATGAAAAACTGTTTTTT. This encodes CASSLDLNEKLFF.